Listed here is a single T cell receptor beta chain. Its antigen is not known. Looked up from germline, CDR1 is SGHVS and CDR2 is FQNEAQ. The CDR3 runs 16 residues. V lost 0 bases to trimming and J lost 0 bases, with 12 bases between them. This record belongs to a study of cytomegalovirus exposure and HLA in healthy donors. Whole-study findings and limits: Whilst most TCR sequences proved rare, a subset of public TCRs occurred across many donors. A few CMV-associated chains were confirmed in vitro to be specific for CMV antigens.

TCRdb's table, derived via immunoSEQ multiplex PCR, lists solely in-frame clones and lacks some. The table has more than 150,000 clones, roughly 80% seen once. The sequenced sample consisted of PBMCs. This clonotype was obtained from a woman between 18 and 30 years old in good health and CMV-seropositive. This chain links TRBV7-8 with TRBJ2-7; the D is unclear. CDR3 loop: CASSLAPRRSSYEQYF. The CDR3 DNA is TGTGCCAGCAGCTTAGCGCCGCGGAGAAGCTCCTACGAGCAGTACTTC.